This T cell receptor beta chain was obtained from a study of blood T cell repertoires in COVID-19. Background on the study: T cells, B-cell-depleted T cells, or PBMCs provided the cDNA or gDNA that served as material.

Using immunoSEQ multiplex PCR, the repertoire was profiled, and TCRdb retains in-frame clones only, with some absent. In the table there are about 250,000 clones, 88% of which are singletons. Ages ranged from about 18 to 89 years, with residence in under 25 US areas. V lost 5 bases and J lost 2, with 15 bases in between. The CDR3 covers 15 residues. Germline V gives CDR1 KGHSH, CDR2 LQKENI. V usage is TRBV18 and J usage is TRBJ2-5; D possibly corresponds to TRBD2 (5 bases). The sequenced sample consisted of PBMCs or T cells enriched from blood (not recorded which). The source of this sequence is a woman aged 45 to 65 who had recovered from COVID-19. CDR3 region: CASSSDSNRQETQYF. As DNA, the CDR3 is TGTGCCAGCTCATCGGACTCCAACCGACAAGAGACCCAGTACTTC.